The 15 T cell receptor beta chains listed next were all sequenced from one sample in a study of cytomegalovirus exposure and HLA in healthy donors. The PCR had 60 Vbeta and 13 Jbeta primers. Produced via immunoSEQ multiplex PCR; TCRdb's table is partial and in-frame only. In the table there are under 150,000 clones, over 75% of which are singletons. The sample comprised PBMCs. The receptors here all came from a woman aged 25 to 39 in good health and CMV-seropositive.

The V and J genes are TRBV6-5 and TRBJ2-3; D is unclear. The CDR3 has 12 amino acids. Deletions cut 4 bases from V and 3 bases from J, with 5 bases between. CDR1 MNHEY and CDR2 SVGAGI come from the germline V gene. The CDR3 DNA sequence: TGTGCCAGCAGTTCTGTAACAGATACGCAGTATTTT. Amino acids: CASSSVTDTQYF.

This clone showed up just once. The chain carries TRBV10-3 and TRBJ2-3, with TRBD2 identical over 8 bases. CDR1 and CDR2 from the germline V gene are ENHRY and SYGVKD. This CDR3 is built from 16 residues. With 2 bases clipped from V and 4 bases from J, the junction kept 8 bases outside the gene matches. For the CDR3, the DNA is TGTGCCATCAGTGAGGGAAGCGGGAGAGCTCCAGATACGCAGTATTTT. Encoded protein: CAISEGSGRAPDTQYF.

Only one count was recorded for this clone. The chain recombines TRBV4-1 with TRBJ1-5; no clear D gene. In germline, CDR1 is MGHRA, CDR2 YSYEKL. The V end lost 3 bases, the J end lost 5 bases, and 8 bases lay between the germline ends. This CDR3 comprises 13 residues. The CDR3 DNA reads TGCGCCAGCAGCCAGTCCACAGATCAGCCCCAGCATTTT. It translates to CASSQSTDQPQHF.

In this sample, this clone turned up a few times. This chain uses TRBV2 with TRBJ2-1; D gene uncertain. Germline CDR1 reads SNHLY; CDR2 reads FYNNEI. The CDR3 is 12 residues long. With 4 bases removed from V and 7 bases from J, the gap between germline ends came to 8 bases. The CDR3 DNA reads TGTGCCAGCAGTGTTCAGGTGAATGAGCAGTTCTTC. Protein product: CASSVQVNEQFF.

The count of this clone is one. This chain connects TRBV9 to TRBJ2-1, with TRBD2 matching 10 bases. CDR1 SGDLS and CDR2 YYNGEE come from the germline V gene. The CDR3 has 15 amino acids. V dropped 2 bases and J dropped 5; count of bases not matched to a gene: 4. The CDR3 is CASSVWTSGDNEQFF. CDR3 coding DNA: TGTGCCAGCAGCGTCTGGACTAGCGGCGACAATGAGCAGTTCTTC.

This sequence joins TRBV5-6 and TRBJ1-6, with D unclear. The CDR3 totals 14 residues. Trimming took off 5 bases at V and 6 bases at J, with 12 bases between the two ends. Per germline, CDR1 SGHDT and CDR2 YYEEEE. The CDR3 loop is CASSLGGTNSPLHF. CDR3 nucleotide sequence: TGTGCCAGCAGTCTTGGAGGAACTAATTCACCCCTCCACTTT.

This clone was observed a handful of times. The chain has TRBV5-5 and TRBJ1-6, with 7 bases that match TRBD1. The CDR3 spans 15 residues. J lost 7 bases, V lost 0 bases, and 4 bases had no gene match. Germline V lookup: CDR1 SGHKS, CDR2 YYEKEE (reference sequence). DNA of the CDR3: TGTGCCAGCAGCTTGGCCGGGACAGAGAATTCACCCCTCCACTTT. Translation: CASSLAGTENSPLHF.

The chain couples TRBV5-8 to TRBJ2-7; 8 bases line up with TRBD2. The germline V gene encodes CDR1 SGHTS and CDR2 YDEGEE. The CDR3 contains 13 residues. The ends lost 0 bases at V and 13 bases at J; junction bases unmatched: 9. The CDR3 is CASSLAPGLERYF. CDR3 DNA: TGTGCCAGCAGCTTGGCGCCGGGACTAGAAAGATACTTC.

V gene TRBV7-9 combines with J gene TRBJ2-5; 7 bases align to TRBD1. The CDR3 is 15 amino acids. Germline trimming cut 1 base from V and 4 bases from J; bases unmatched to any gene: 6. Germline CDR1 and CDR2: SEHNR and FQNEAQ (reference sequence). CDR3 sequence reads: CASSLGQGVLETQYF. In nucleotides, the CDR3 is TGTGCCAGCAGCTTAGGGCAGGGGGTGCTAGAGACCCAGTACTTC.

J is TRBJ1-1 and V is TRBV18; D possibly corresponds to TRBD1 (5 bases). Germline V gene lookup returns CDR1 KGHSH and CDR2 LQKENI. The CDR3 contains 15 residues. V shed 4 bases and J shed 5 bases, with 17 bases lying between them. The CDR3 bases are TGTGCCAGCTCACTCCCGGGGGGGAAGGGGACTGAAGCTTTCTTT. Its translation: CASSLPGGKGTEAFF. Looking up the rest from reference TRBV18 and TRBJ1-1 gives the full variable domain: NAGVMQNPRHLVRRRGQEARLRCSPMKGHSHVYWYRQLPEEGLKFMVYLQKENIIDESGMPKERFSAEFPKEGPSILRIQQVVRGDSAAYFCASSLPGGKGTEAFFGQGTRLTVV.

The V gene is TRBV5-4, the J gene TRBJ1-2; D uncertain. Trimming took off 7 bases at V and 5 bases at J, with 12 bases between the two ends. The CDR3 runs to 12 residues. From germline, CDR1 is SGHNT and CDR2 YYREEE (reference sequence). The CDR3 sequence: CASEAVGYGYTF. The CDR3 DNA reads TGTGCCAGCGAGGCCGTTGGGTATGGCTACACCTTC.

The CDR3 region is CASSEPFTASGRSDTQYF. DNA of the CDR3: TGTGCCAGCAGTGAACCCTTTACGGCTAGCGGGAGGTCGGATACGCAGTATTTT. This rearrangement joins TRBV6-1 to TRBJ2-3; TRBD2 aligns across 11 bases. This CDR3 contains 18 residues. Trimming removed 2 bases from V and 6 bases from J; junction bases left unmatched: 13. Germline V gene lookup returns CDR1 MNHNS and CDR2 SASEGT.

In the case of this clone: A junction end diverges from the germline sequence, so it may reflect a read error. The rearrangement joins TRBV7-9 to TRBJ1-1; TRBD1 matches 7 bases. The CDR3 runs to 12 residues. Per the germline V gene, CDR1 is SEHNR and CDR2 is FQNEAQ (reference sequence). CDR3 region: CSSSRDSREAFF. CDR3 DNA: TGTTCCAGCAGCCGGGACAGCCGTGAAGCTTTCTTT.

V usage is TRBV9 and J usage is TRBJ2-1, with 9 bases aligning to TRBD1. Germline V gene data show CDR1 as SGDLS and CDR2 as YYNGEE. The CDR3 contains 15 residues. V shed 0 bases and J 7 bases; nucleotides not matched to a gene: 5. CDR3 residues: CASSVEQGAWNEQFF. As DNA, the CDR3 is TGTGCCAGCAGCGTAGAACAGGGGGCGTGGAATGAGCAGTTCTTC.

This clone was counted between two and nine times. CDR3 protein: CASSQGPGGTEAFF. As DNA, the CDR3 is TGCGCCAGCAGCCAAGGACCCGGAGGGACTGAAGCTTTCTTT. The chain recombines TRBV4-1 with TRBJ1-1; no definite D call. From germline, CDR1 is MGHRA and CDR2 YSYEKL. CDR3 length equals 14 residues. Trimming took 1 base from V and 5 from J, leaving 11 bases between them.